This entry describes one TCR beta chain. This PCR relied on a set of 60 Vbeta primers and 13 Jbeta primers. Measured with immunoSEQ multiplex PCR; TCRdb has only the in-frame clones, and not every one. In the table there are some 170,000 clones, about four fifths of which are singletons. The sample originates from a study of cytomegalovirus exposure and HLA in healthy donors. The CDR3 loop spans 13 amino acids. Germline CDR1 reads SGHTA; CDR2 reads FQGTGA. Sequencing was done on a sample of PBMCs. V is TRBV7-3 and J is TRBJ2-1; TRBD1 aligns across 10 bases. The sequence derives from a woman between 50 and 59 years old in good health and CMV-seronegative. The CDR3 DNA is TGTGCTACCGGGACAGGGGTTGACAATGAGCAGTTCTTC. As protein: CATGTGVDNEQFF.